This is a list of T cell receptor beta chains from one sample in a study of T cell responses to AZD1222 COVID-19 vaccine. Some clones are missing from TCRdb's copy, which holds only in-frame ones; the method was immunoSEQ multiplex PCR. The profile covers more than 150,000 clones, with approximately 87% appearing a single time and roughly a tenth taken by the ten largest. This specimen was peripheral blood, taken 28 days after the second AZD1222 dose. Receptor source: an adult who received the AZD1222 COVID-19 vaccine. Each CDR3 is given with its conserved first and last residue. D genes are given only for firm matches.

-	TRBV2	CASSSGGNQPQHF
-	TRBV12-5	CASGLDPRAGEINEQYF
TRBD1	TRBV30	CAWSVDTGGKGEKLFF
TRBD1	TRBV29-1	CSVGRQGAAYEQYF
-	TRBV19	CASSIVLGQGLYTF
TRBD2	TRBV3-1/TRBV3-2	CASSPWTSGRAGSISEQFF
-	TRBV6-2/TRBV6-3	CASSWQRELVNEQFF
-	TRBV6-2/TRBV6-3	CASSYSTSSPLHF
-	TRBV28	CASSATNIRTNYGYTF
TRBD1	TRBV10-3	CAITNTGVSGYTF